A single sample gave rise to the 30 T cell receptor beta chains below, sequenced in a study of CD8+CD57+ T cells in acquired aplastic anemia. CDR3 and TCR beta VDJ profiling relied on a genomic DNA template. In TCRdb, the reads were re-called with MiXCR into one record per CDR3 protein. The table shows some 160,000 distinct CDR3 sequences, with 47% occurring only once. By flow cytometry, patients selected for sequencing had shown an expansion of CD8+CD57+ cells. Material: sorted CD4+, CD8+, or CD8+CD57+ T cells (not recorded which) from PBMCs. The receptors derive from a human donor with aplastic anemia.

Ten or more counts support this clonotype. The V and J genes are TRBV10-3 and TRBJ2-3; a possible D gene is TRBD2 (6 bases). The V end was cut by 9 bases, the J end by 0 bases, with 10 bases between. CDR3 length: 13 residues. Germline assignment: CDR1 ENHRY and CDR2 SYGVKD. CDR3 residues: CAIHSGSTDTQYF. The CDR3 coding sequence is TGTGCCATACATAGCGGCAGCACAGATACGCAGTATTTT.

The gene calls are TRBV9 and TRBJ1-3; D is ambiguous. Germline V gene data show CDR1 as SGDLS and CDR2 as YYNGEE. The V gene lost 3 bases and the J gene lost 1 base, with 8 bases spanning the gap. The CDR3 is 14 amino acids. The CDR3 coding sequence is TGTGCCAGCAGCGATTTCAAATCTGGAAACACCATATATTTT. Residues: CASSDFKSGNTIYF.

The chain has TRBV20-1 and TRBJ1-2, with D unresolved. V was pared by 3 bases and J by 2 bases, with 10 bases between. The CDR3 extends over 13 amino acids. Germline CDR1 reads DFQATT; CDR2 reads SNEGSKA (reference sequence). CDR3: CSASPQENYGYTF. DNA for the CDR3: TGCAGTGCTAGCCCTCAGGAGAACTATGGCTACACCTTC.

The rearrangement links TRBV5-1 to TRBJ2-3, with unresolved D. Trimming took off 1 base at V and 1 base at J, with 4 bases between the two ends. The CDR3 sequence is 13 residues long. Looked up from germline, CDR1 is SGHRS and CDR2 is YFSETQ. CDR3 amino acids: CASSLWGTDTQYF. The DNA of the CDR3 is TGCGCCAGCAGCTTGTGGGGCACAGATACGCAGTATTTT.

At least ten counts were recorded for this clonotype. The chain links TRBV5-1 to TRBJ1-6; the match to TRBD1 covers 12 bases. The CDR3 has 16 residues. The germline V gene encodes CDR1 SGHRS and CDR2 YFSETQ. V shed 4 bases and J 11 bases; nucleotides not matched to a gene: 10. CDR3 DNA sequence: TGCGCCAGCAGCGGGGAGGGACAGGGGGCTTTGGCACCCCTCCACTTT. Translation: CASSGEGQGALAPLHF.

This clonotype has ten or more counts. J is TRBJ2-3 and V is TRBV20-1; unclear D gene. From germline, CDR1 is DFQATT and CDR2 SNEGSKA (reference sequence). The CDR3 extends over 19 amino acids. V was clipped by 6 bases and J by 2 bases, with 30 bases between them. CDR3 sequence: CSAAPDLLDRRLNTDTQYF. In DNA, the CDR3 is TGCAGTGCCGCACCCGATCTGCTAGACCGACGCCTGAACACAGATACGCAGTATTTT.

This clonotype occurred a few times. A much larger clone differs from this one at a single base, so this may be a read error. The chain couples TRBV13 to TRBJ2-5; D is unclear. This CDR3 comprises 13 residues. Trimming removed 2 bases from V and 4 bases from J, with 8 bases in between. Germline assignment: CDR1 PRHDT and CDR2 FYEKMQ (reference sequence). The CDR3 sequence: CASSLTRGETQYF. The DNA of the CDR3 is TGTGCCAGCAGCTTAACTCGCGGAGAGACCCAGTACTTC.

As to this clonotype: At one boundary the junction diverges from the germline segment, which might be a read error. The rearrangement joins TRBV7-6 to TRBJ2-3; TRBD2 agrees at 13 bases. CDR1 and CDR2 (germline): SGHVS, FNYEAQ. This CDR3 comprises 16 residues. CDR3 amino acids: CASAMGLAGNTDMQYF. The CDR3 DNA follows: TGTGCCAGCGCCATGGGACTAGCGGGAAACACGGATATGCAGTATTTT.

CDR3 amino acids: CATSREYGRGYTF. CDR3 nucleotide sequence: TGTGCCACCAGCAGAGAGTACGGGCGGGGCTACACCTTC. The V gene is TRBV15, the J gene TRBJ1-2; D unresolved. This CDR3 has 13 amino acids. V gave up 0 bases and J gave up 8 bases, with 10 bases separating them. Germline lookup yields CDR1 LNHNV and CDR2 YYDKDF (reference sequence).

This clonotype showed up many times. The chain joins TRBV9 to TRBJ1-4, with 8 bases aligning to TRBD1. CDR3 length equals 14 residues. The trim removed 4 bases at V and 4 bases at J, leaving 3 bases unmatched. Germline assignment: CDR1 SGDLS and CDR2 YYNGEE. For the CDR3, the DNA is TGTGCCAGCAGCCCGGGACAGGTTAATGAAAAACTGTTTTTT. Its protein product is CASSPGQVNEKLFF.

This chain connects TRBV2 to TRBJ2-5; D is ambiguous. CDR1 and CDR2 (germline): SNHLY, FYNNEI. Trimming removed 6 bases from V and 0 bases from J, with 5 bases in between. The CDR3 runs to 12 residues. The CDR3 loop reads CASRPDQETQYF. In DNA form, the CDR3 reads TGTGCCAGCAGGCCAGACCAAGAGACCCAGTACTTC.

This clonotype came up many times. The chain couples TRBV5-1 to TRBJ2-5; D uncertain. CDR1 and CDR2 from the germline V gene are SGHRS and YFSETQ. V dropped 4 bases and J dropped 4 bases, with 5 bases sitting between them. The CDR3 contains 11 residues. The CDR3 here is CASSNRETQYF. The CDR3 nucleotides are TGCGCCAGCAGCAATAGAGAGACCCAGTACTTC.

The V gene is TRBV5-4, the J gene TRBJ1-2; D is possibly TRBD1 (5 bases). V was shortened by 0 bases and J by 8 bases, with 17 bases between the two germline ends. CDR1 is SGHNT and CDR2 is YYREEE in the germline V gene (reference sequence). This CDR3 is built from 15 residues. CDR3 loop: CASSLVTGGLAGYTF. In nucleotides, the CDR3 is TGTGCCAGCAGCTTGGTTACGGGGGGACTGGCGGGCTACACCTTC. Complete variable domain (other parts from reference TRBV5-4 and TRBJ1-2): ETGVTQSPTHLIKTRGQQVTLRCSSQSGHNTVSWYQQALGQGPQFIFQYYREEENGRGNFPPRFSGLQFPNYSSELNVNALELDDSALYLCASSLVTGGLAGYTFGSGTRLTVV.

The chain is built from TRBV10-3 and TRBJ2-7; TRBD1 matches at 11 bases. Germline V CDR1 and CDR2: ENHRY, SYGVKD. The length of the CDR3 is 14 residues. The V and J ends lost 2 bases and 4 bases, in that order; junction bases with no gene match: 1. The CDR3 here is CAISEGQGAYEQYF. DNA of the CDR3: TGTGCCATCAGTGAGGGACAGGGGGCATACGAGCAGTACTTC.

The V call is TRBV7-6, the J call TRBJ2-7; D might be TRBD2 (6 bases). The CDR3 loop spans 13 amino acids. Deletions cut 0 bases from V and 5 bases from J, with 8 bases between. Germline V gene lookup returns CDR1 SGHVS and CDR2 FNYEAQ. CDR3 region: CASSLATGDEQYF. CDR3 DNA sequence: TGTGCCAGCAGCTTAGCGACGGGAGACGAGCAGTACTTC.

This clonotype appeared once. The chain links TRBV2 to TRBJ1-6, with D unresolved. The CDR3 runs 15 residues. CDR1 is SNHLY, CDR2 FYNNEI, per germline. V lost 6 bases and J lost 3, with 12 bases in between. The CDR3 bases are TGTGCCAGCAGCGAAACACGTTACTATAATTCACCCCTCCACTTT. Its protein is CASSETRYYNSPLHF.

DNA of the CDR3: TGTGCCACCAGCAGCCTTACCGGGACAGAGCAGTTCTTC. This encodes CATSSLTGTEQFF. The gene calls are TRBV15 and TRBJ2-1, with TRBD1 as a possible D gene (6 bases). Trimming stripped 3 bases from V and 10 bases from J, with 13 bases between. This CDR3 region has 13 residues. Per the germline V gene, CDR1 is LNHNV and CDR2 is YYDKDF (reference sequence).

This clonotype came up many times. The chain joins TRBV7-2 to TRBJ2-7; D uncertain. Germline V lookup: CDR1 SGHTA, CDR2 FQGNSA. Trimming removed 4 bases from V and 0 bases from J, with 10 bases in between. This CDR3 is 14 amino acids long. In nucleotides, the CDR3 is TGTGCCAGCAGCTCCCGTGCCAGCTCCTACGAGCAGTACTTC. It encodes CASSSRASSYEQYF. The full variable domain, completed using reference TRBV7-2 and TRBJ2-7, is GAGVSQSPSNKVTEKGKDVELRCDPISGHTALYWYRQSLGQGLEFLIYFQGNSAPDKSGLPSDRFSAERTGGSVSTLTIQRTQQEDSAVYLCASSSRASSYEQYFGPGTRLTVT.

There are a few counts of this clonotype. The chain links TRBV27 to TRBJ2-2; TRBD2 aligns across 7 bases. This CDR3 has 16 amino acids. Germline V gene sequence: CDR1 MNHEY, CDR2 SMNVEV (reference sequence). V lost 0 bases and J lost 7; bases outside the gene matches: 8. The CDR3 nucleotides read TGTGCCAGCAGTTTATCGACTAGCCATTTGGACGGGGAGCTGTTTTTT. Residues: CASSLSTSHLDGELFF.

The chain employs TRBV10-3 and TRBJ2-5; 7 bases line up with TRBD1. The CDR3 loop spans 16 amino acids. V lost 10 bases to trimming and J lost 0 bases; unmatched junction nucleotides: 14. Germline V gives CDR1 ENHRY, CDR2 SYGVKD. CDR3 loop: CASSRDRASYQETQYF. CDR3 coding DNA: TGTGCCAGCTCCCGGGACAGAGCCTCCTACCAAGAGACCCAGTACTTC.

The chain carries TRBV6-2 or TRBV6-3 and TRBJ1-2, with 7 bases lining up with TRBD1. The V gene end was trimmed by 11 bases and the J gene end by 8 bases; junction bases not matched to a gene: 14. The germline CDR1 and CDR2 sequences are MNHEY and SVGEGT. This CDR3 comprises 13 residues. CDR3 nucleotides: TGTGCCTCCCATCGGGACAGTTCGGAGGGCTACACCTTC. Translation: CASHRDSSEGYTF.

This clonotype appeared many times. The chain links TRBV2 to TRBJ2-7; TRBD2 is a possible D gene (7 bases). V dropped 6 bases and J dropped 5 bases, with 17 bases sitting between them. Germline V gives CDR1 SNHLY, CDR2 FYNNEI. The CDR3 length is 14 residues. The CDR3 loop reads CASRGYGGQDEQYF. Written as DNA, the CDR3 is TGTGCCAGCAGGGGTTACGGGGGGCAGGACGAGCAGTACTTC.

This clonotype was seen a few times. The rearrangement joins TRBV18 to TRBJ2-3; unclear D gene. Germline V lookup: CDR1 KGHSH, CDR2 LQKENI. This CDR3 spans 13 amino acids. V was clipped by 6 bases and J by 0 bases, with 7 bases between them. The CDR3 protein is CASSPASTDTQYF. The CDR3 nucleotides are TGTGCCAGCTCTCCTGCTAGCACAGATACGCAGTATTTT. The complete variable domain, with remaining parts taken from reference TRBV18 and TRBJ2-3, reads NAGVMQNPRHLVRRRGQEARLRCSPMKGHSHVYWYRQLPEEGLKFMVYLQKENIIDESGMPKERFSAEFPKEGPSILRIQQVVRGDSAAYFCASSPASTDTQYFGPGTRLTVL.

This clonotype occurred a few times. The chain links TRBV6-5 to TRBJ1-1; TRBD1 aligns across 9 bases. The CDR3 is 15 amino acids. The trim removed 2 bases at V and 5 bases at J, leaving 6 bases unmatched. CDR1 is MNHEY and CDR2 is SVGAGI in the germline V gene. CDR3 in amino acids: CASSYPGQGPTEAFF. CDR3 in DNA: TGTGCCAGCAGTTACCCGGGACAGGGACCAACTGAAGCTTTCTTT.

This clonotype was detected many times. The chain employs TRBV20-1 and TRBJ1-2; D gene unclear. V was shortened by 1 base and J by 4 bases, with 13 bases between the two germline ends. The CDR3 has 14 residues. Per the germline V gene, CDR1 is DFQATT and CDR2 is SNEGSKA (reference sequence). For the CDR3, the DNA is TGCAGTGCTAGAGTCCCAAATCCGCGCTATGGCTACACCTTC. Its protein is CSARVPNPRYGYTF.

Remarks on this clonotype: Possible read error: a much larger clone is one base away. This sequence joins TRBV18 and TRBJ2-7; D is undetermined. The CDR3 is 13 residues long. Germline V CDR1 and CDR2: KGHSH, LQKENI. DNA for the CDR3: TGTGCCAGCTCACCGCGTCGCGCCTACGAGCGGTACTTC. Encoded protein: CASSPRRAYERYF.

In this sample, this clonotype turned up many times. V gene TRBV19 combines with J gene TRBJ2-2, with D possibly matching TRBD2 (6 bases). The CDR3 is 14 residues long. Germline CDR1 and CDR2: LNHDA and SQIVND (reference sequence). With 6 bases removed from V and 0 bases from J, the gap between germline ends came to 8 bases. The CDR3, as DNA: TGTGCCAGTAGGGGGGGATCGAACACCGGGGAGCTGTTTTTT. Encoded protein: CASRGGSNTGELFF.

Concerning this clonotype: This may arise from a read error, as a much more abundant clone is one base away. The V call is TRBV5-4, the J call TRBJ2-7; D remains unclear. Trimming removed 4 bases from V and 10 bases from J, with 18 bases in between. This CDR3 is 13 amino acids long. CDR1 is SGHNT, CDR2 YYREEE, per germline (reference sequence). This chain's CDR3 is CASSPQTRIDQYF. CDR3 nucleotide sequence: TGTGCCAGCAGCCCCCAGACAAGGATCGACCAGTACTTC.

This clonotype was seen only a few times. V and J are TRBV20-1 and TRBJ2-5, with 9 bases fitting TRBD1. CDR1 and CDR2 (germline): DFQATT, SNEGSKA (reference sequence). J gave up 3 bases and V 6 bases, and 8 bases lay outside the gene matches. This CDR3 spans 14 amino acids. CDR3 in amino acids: CSARPRDREETQYF. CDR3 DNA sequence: TGCAGTGCGCGGCCCCGGGACAGGGAAGAGACCCAGTACTTC.

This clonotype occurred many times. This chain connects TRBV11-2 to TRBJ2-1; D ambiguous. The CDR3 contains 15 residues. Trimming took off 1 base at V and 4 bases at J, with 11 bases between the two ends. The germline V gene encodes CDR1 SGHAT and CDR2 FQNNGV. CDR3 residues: CASSLGTNTYNEQFF. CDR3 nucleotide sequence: TGTGCCAGCAGCTTAGGCACTAATACTTACAATGAGCAGTTCTTC.